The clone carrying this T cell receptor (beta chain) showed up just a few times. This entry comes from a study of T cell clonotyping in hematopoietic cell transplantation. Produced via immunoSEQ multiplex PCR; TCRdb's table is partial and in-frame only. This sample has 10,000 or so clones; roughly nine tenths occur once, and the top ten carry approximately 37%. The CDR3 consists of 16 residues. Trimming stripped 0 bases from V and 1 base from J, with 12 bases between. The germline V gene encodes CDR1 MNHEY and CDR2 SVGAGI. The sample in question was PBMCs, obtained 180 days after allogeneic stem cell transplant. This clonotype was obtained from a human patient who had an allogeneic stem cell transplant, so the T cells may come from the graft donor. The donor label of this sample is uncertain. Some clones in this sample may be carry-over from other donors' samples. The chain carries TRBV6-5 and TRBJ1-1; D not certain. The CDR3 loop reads CASSYSILGQNTEAFF. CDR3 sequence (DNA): TGTGCCAGCAGTTACTCGATCCTGGGCCAGAACACTGAAGCTTTCTTT.